This TCR beta chain was identified in a study of cytomegalovirus exposure and HLA in healthy donors. The trim removed 3 bases at V and 2 bases at J, leaving 2 bases unmatched. Germline V lookup: CDR1 ENHRY, CDR2 SYGVKD. This CDR3 is 15 amino acids long. Turning to this clone: Its antigen is not known.

With 60 Vbeta and 13 Jbeta primers, the PCR was carried out. The data were produced by immunoSEQ multiplex PCR, yet TCRdb's version contains in-frame clones alone and is incomplete. The table lists 120,000 to 150,000 clones, approximately 81% of them singletons. Overall study findings and caveats: Certain indistinguishable V segments, among them TRBV6-2 and TRBV6-3, were excluded. Overall, about 160 TCR beta chains were annotated as cytomegalovirus-associated.

The clonotype originates from a woman aged 40 to 50 in good health and CMV-seropositive. The material sequenced was PBMCs. V usage is TRBV10-3 and J usage is TRBJ2-2; TRBD2 aligns across 8 bases. The CDR3 is CAISDLAGNTGELFF. Written as DNA, the CDR3 is TGTGCCATCAGTGACTTAGCGGGAAACACCGGGGAGCTGTTTTTT.